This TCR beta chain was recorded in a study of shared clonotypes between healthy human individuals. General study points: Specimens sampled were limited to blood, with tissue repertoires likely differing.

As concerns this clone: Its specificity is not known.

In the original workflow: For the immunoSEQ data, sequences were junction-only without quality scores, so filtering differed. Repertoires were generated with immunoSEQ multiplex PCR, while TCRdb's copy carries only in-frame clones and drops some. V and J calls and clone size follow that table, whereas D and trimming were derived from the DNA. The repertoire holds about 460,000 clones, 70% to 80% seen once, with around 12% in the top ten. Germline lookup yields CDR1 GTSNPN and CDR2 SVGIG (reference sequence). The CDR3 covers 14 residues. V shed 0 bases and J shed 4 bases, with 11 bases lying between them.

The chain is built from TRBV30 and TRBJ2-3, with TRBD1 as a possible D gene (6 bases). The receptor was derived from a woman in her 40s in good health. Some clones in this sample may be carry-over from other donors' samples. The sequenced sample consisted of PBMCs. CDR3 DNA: TGTGCCTGGAGTGTTACCTCAGGGGCAGATACGCAGTATTTT. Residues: CAWSVTSGADTQYF.